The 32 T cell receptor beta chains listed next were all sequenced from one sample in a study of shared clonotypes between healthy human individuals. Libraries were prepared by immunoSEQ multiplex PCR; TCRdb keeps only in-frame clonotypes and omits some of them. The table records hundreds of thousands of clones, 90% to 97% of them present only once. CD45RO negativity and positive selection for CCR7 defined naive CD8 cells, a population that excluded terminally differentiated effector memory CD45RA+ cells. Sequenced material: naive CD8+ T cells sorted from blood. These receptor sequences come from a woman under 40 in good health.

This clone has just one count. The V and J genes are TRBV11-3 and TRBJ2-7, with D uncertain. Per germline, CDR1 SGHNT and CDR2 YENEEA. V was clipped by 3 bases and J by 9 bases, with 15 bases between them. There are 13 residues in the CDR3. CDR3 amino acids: CASSLGILSGQYF. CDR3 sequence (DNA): TGTGCCAGCAGCTTGGGCATTCTCTCCGGGCAGTACTTC. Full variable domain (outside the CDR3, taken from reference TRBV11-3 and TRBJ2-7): EAGVVQSPRYKIIEKKQPVAFWCNPISGHNTLYWYLQNLGQGPELLIRYENEEAVDDSQLPKDRFSAERLKGVDSTLKIQPAELGDSAVYLCASSLGILSGQYFGPGTRLTVT.

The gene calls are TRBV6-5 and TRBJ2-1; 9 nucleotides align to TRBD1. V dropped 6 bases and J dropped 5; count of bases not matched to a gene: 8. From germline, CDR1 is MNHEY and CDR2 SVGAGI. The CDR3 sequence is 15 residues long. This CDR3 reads CASSTGQGPHNEQFF. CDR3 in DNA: TGTGCCAGCAGCACAGGACAGGGGCCGCACAATGAGCAGTTCTTC.

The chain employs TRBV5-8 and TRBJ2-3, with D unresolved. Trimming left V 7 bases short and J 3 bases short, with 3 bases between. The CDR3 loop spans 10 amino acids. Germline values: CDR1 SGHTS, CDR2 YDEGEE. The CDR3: CASRTDTQYF. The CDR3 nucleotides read TGTGCCAGCCGGACAGATACGCAGTATTTT.

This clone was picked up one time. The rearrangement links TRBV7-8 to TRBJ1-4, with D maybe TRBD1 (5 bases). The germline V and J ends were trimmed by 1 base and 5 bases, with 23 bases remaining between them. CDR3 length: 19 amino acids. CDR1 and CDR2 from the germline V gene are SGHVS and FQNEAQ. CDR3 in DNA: TGTGCCAGCAGCTTAGAGGGATTTGGGGCCCTCGGGGCCAATGAAAAACTGTTTTTT. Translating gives CASSLEGFGALGANEKLFF.

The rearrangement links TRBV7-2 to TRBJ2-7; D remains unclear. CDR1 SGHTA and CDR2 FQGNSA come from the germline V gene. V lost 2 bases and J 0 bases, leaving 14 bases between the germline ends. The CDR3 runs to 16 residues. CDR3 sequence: CASSLKFRPSSYEQYF. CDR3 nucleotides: TGTGCCAGCAGCTTAAAGTTCCGACCTTCCTCCTACGAGCAGTACTTC.

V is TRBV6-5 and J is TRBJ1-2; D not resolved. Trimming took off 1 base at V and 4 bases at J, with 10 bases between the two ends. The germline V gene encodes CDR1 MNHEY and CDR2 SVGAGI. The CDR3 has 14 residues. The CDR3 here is CASSYYPGPYGYTF. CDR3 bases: TGTGCCAGCAGTTACTACCCCGGACCCTATGGCTACACCTTC.

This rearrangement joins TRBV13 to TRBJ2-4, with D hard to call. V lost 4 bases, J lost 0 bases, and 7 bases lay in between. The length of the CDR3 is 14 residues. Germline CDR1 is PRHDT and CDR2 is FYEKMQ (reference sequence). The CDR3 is CASSSGLAKNIQYF. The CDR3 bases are TGTGCCAGCAGCTCAGGCTTAGCCAAAAACATTCAGTACTTC.

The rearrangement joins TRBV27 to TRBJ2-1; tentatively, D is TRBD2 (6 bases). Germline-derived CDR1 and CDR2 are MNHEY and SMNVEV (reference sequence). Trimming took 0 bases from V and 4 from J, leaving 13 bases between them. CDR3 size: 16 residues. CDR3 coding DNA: TGTGCCAGCAGTTTATCGATCAGCGGAGGGTACAATGAGCAGTTCTTC. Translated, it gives CASSLSISGGYNEQFF.

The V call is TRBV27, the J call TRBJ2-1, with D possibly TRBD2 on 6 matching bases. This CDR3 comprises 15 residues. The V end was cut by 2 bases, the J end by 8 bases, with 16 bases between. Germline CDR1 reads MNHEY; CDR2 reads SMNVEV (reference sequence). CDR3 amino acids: CASSLPPGRWDEQFF. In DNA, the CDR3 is TGTGCCAGCAGTTTACCCCCCGGGAGATGGGATGAGCAGTTCTTC.

The CDR3 spells CASSLGTSGRALGEQFF. The CDR3 DNA follows: TGTGCCAGCAGCCTGGGGACTAGCGGGAGGGCCTTGGGCGAGCAGTTCTTC. V and J are TRBV7-6 and TRBJ2-1, with 16 bases matching TRBD2. V lost 5 bases and J lost 10; bases outside the gene matches: 11. Germline-derived CDR1 and CDR2 are SGHVS and FNYEAQ. The CDR3 has 17 amino acids.

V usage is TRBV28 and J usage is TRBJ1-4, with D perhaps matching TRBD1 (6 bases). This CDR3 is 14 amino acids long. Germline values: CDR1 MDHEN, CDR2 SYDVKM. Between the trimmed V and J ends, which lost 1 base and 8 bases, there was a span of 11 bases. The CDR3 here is CASSLLDSREKLFF. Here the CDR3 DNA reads TGTGCCAGCAGTTTATTGGACAGCAGGGAAAAACTGTTTTTT.

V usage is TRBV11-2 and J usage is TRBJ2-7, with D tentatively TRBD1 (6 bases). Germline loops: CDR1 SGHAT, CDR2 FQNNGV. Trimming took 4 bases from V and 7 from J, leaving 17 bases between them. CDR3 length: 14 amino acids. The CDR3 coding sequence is TGTGCCAGCAGCTCGGGACGGACAGTTGGGGAGCAGTACTTC. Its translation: CASSSGRTVGEQYF. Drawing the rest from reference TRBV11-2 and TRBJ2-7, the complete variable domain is EAGVAQSPRYKIIEKRQSVAFWCNPISGHATLYWYQQILGQGPKLLIQFQNNGVVDDSQLPKDRFSAERLKGVDSTLKIQPAKLEDSAVYLCASSSGRTVGEQYFGPGTRLTVT.

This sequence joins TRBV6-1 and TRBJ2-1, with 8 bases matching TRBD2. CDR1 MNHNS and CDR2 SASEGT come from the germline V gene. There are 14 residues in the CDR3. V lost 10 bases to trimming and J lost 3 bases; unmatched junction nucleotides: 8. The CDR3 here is CATSGLAGYNEQFF. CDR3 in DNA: TGTGCCACAAGCGGCCTAGCGGGCTACAATGAGCAGTTCTTC.

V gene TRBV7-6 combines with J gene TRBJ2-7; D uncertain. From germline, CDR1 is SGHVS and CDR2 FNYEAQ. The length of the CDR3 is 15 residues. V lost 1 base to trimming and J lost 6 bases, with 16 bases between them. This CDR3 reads CASSLGGPTRTEQYF. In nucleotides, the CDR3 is TGTGCCAGCAGCTTAGGAGGACCGACCAGGACCGAGCAGTACTTC.

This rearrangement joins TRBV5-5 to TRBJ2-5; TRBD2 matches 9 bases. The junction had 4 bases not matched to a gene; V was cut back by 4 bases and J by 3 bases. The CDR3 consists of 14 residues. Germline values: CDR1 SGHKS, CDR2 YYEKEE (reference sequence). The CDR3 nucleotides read TGTGCCAGCAGCCCCAGCGGGAGGAAAGAGACCCAGTACTTC. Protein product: CASSPSGRKETQYF.

Here the CDR3 reads CASSFGGANYGYTF. The CDR3, as DNA: TGTGCCAGCAGTTTCGGGGGGGCTAACTATGGCTACACCTTC. The chain is built from TRBV27 and TRBJ1-2, with a possible D match to TRBD1 (5 bases). The length of the CDR3 is 14 residues. V was clipped by 3 bases and J by 0 bases, with 8 bases between them. CDR1 MNHEY and CDR2 SMNVEV come from the germline V gene (reference sequence).

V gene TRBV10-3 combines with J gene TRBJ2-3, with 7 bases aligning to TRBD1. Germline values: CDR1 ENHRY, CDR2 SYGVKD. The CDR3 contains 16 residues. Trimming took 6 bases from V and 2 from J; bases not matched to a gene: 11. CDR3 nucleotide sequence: TGTGCCATCAGCGCCGGGGACAGACGCAACACAGATACGCAGTATTTT. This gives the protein CAISAGDRRNTDTQYF.

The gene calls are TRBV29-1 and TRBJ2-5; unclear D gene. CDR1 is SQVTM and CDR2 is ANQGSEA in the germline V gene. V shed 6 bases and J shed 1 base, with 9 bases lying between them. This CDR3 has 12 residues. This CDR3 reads CSVRDTQETQYF. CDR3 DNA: TGCAGCGTGCGTGACACCCAAGAGACCCAGTACTTC.

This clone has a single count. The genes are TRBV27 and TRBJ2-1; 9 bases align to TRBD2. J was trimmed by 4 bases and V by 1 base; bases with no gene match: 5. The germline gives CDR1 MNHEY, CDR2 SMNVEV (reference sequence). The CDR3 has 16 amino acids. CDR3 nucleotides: TGTGCCAGCAGTTTATATAGTAGCGGGAGTTACAATGAGCAGTTCTTC. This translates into CASSLYSSGSYNEQFF.

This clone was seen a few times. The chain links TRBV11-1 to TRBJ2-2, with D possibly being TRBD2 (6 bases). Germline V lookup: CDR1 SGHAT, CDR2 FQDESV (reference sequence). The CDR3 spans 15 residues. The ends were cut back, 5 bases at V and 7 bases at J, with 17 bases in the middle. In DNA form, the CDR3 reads TGTGCCAGCAGCCCTTCCATTGAGGGAGGCGGGGAGCTGTTTTTT. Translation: CASSPSIEGGGELFF.

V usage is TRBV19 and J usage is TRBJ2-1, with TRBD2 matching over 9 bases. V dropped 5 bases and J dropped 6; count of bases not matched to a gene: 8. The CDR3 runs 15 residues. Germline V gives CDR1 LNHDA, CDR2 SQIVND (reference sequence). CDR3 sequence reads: CASSSSTSGSNEQFF. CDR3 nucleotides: TGTGCCAGTAGTTCATCGACTAGCGGAAGCAATGAGCAGTTCTTC.

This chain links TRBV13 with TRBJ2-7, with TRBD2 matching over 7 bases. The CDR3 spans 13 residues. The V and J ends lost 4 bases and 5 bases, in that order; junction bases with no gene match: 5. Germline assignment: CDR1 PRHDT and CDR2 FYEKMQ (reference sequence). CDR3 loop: CASSYSGTNEQYF. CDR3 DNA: TGTGCCAGCAGCTACTCCGGGACTAACGAGCAGTACTTC.

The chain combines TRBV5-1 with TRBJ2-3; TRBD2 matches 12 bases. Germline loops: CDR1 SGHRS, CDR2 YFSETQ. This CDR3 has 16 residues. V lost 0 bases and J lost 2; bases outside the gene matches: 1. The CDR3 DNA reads TGCGCCAGCAGCTTGGGGACTAGCGGGAACACAGATACGCAGTATTTT. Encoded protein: CASSLGTSGNTDTQYF.

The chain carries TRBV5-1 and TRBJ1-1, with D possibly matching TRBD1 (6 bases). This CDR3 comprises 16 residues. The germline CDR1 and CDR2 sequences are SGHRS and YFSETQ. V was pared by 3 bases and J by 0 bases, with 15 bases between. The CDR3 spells CASSSKGDTLNTEAFF. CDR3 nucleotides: TGCGCCAGCAGCTCCAAGGGGGACACTTTGAACACTGAAGCTTTCTTT. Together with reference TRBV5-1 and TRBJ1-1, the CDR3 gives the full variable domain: KAGVTQTPRYLIKTRGQQVTLSCSPISGHRSVSWYQQTPGQGLQFLFEYFSETQRNKGNFPGRFSGRQFSNSRSEMNVSTLELGDSALYLCASSSKGDTLNTEAFFGQGTRLTVV.

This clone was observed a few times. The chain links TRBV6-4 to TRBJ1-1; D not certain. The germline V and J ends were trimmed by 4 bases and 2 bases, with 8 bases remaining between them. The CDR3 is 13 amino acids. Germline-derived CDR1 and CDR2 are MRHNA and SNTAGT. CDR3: CASSVTANTEAFF. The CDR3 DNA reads TGTGCCAGCAGTGTAACAGCAAACACTGAAGCTTTCTTT.

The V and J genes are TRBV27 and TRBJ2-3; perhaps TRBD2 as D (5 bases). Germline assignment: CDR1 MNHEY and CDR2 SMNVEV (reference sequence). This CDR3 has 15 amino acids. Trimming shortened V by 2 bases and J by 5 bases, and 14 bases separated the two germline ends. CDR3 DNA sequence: TGTGCCAGCAGTTTACAGCCAGGAGGAGGAGATACGCAGTATTTT. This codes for CASSLQPGGGDTQYF.

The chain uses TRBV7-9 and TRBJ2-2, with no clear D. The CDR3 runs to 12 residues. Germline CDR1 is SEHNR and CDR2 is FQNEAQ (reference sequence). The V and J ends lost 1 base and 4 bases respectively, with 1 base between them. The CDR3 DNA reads TGTGCCAGCAGCTTAGTCACCGGGGAGCTGTTTTTT. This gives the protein CASSLVTGELFF.

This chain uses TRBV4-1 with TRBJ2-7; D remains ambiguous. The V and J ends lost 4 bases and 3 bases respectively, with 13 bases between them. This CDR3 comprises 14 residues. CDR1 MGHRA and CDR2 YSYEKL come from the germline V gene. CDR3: CASSPGVGNYEQYF. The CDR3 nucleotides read TGCGCCAGCAGCCCCGGTGTGGGAAACTACGAGCAGTACTTC.

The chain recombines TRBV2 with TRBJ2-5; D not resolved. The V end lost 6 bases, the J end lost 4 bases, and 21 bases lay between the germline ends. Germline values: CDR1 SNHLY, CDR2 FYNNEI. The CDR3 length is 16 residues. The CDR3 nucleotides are TGTGCCAGCAGGCTACCCTCAGACGCATTCAGAGAGACCCAGTACTTC. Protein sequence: CASRLPSDAFRETQYF.

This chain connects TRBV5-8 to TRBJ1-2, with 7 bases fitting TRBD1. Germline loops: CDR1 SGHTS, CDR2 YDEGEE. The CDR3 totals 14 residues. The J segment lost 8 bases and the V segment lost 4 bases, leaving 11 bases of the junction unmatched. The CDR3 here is CASSPPEGARGYTF. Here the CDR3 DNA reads TGTGCCAGCAGCCCCCCGGAGGGGGCGCGAGGCTACACCTTC.

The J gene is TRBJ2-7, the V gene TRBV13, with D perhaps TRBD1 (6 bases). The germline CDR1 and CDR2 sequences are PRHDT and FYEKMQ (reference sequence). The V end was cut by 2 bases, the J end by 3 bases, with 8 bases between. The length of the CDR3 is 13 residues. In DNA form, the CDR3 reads TGTGCCAGCAGCTTAAACAGGGACTACGAGCAGTACTTC. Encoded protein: CASSLNRDYEQYF.

The CDR3 protein is CASSLGTYSNQPQHF. CDR3 DNA sequence: TGCGCCAGCAGCTTAGGCACATATAGCAATCAGCCCCAGCATTTT. V usage is TRBV5-1 and J usage is TRBJ1-5; D gene uncertain. The germline V gene has CDR1 SGHRS and CDR2 YFSETQ. V dropped 2 bases and J dropped 0 bases, with 9 bases sitting between them. The CDR3 length is 15 residues.